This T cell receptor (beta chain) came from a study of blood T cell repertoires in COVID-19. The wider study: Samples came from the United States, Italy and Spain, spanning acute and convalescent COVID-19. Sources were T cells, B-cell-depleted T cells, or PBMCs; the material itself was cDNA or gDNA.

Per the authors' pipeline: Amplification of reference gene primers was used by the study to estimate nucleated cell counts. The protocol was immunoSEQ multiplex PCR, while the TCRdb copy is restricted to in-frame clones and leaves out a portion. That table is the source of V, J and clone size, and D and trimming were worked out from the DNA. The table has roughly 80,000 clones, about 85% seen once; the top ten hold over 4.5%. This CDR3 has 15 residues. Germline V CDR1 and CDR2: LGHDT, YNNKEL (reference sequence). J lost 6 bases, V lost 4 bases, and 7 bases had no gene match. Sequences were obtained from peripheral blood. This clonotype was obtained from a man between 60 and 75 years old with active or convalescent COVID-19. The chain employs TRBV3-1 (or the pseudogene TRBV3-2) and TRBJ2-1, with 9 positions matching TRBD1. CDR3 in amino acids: CASSPGTGSSNEQFF. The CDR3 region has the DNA TGTGCCAGCAGCCCCGGGACAGGGAGCTCCAATGAGCAGTTCTTC.